These 8 T cell receptor beta chains share one sample of origin, sequenced in a study of blood T cell repertoires in COVID-19. Libraries were prepared by immunoSEQ multiplex PCR; TCRdb keeps only in-frame clonotypes and omits some of them. This repertoire shows 450,000 to 500,000 clones, approximately 83% found once; its top ten account for roughly 3.2%. Sample: peripheral blood. The receptors were sampled from a human donor in a cohort sampled during active COVID-19.

The CDR3 reads CASSSRSGATDTQYF. The CDR3 DNA reads TGCGCCAGCAGCTCGCGTAGCGGAGCCACAGATACGCAGTATTTT. This chain links TRBV10-2 with TRBJ2-3; possibly TRBD2 for D (6 bases). The CDR3 covers 15 residues. Germline loops: CDR1 WSHSY, CDR2 SAAADI. The ends were cut back, 6 bases at V and 2 bases at J, with 15 bases in the middle.

With respect to this clone: One end of the junction fails to match germline, which may point to a read error. The rearrangement links TRBV7-7 to TRBJ2-3; 7 bases align to TRBD1. The CDR3 consists of 13 residues. In germline, CDR1 is SSHAT, CDR2 FNYEAQ (reference sequence). Here the CDR3 reads CASSFQGADTQYF. In DNA form, the CDR3 reads TGTGCTAGCAGCTTTCAGGGGGCAGATACGCAGTATTTT.

In this sample, this clone turned up a few times. At one of its ends the junction is not consistent with the germline gene, which may arise from a read error. This chain joins TRBV5-1 and TRBJ1-1; D gene unclear. This CDR3 has 16 residues. Looked up from germline, CDR1 is SGHRS and CDR2 is YFSETQ. CDR3 sequence: CASRLGGSGLNTEAFF. CDR3 nucleotides: TGCGCCAGCAGATTGGGCGGGTCGGGCCTGAACACTGAAGCTTTCTTT.

This chain joins TRBV29-1 and TRBJ2-1; D is possibly TRBD1 (5 bases). There are 14 residues in the CDR3. V lost 5 bases and J 3 bases, leaving 14 bases between the germline ends. Germline assignment: CDR1 SQVTM and CDR2 ANQGSEA. The chain's CDR3 is CSVPWTPNYNEQFF. CDR3 in DNA: TGCAGCGTTCCCTGGACACCGAACTACAATGAGCAGTTCTTC.

This clone came up once. The rearrangement uses TRBV7-8 and TRBJ1-2; TRBD1 agrees at 7 bases. CDR1 SGHVS and CDR2 FQNEAQ come from the germline V gene. The CDR3 spans 13 residues. The J segment lost 10 bases and the V segment lost 1 base, leaving 6 bases of the junction unmatched. CDR3 DNA sequence: TGTGCCAGCAGCTTAGGAGGGGGCGGGAACTACACCTTC. Protein: CASSLGGGGNYTF.

The chain links TRBV5-1 to TRBJ1-2, with D tentatively TRBD1 (5 bases). The length of the CDR3 is 14 residues. Germline CDR1 reads SGHRS; CDR2 reads YFSETQ. V lost 4 bases, J lost 4 bases, and 14 bases lay in between. The CDR3: CASSGGDGVYGYTF. The CDR3 DNA reads as TGCGCCAGCAGCGGGGGGGACGGAGTCTATGGCTACACCTTC.

The genes are TRBV5-1 and TRBJ1-3; D is perhaps TRBD1 (5 bases). The germline gives CDR1 SGHRS, CDR2 YFSETQ. This CDR3 has 15 residues. The V end lost 5 bases, the J end lost 2 bases, and 14 bases lay between the germline ends. The CDR3 DNA is TGCGCCAGCAGACCACTCCGGGGGACTGGAAACACCATATATTTT. Protein sequence: CASRPLRGTGNTIYF.

The chain couples TRBV2 to TRBJ2-2; 8 nucleotides match TRBD2. The V segment lost 5 bases and the J segment 6 bases; nucleotides outside the gene matches: 8. The CDR3 extends over 15 amino acids. Per the germline V gene, CDR1 is SNHLY and CDR2 is FYNNEI. The CDR3 spells CASSPSGRAAGELFF. In nucleotides, the CDR3 is TGTGCCAGCAGTCCCAGCGGGAGAGCGGCCGGGGAGCTGTTTTTT. The full variable domain, in which reference TRBV2 and TRBJ2-2 provide the parts outside the CDR3, is EPEVTQTPSHQVTQMGQEVILRCVPISNHLYFYWYRQILGQKVEFLVSFYNNEISEKSEIFDDQFSVERPDGSNFTLKIRSTKLEDSAMYFCASSPSGRAAGELFFGEGSRLTVL.